This TCR beta chain stems from a study of identical twins. Regarding the study as a whole: In cord blood, abundant beta clonotypes had fewer insertions; memory showed no trend.

This clonotype was detected many times. What it binds is unknown. Using its own MiXCR run on the 5' RACE reads, TCRdb lists one record per CDR3 protein. The sample yields some 190,000 distinct CDR3 sequences, 15% to 20% seen once. This CDR3 is built from 15 residues. The V gene's germline CDR1 is MNHEY and CDR2 SVGAGI. V was cut by 2 bases and J by 0 bases, with 8 bases left in between. In addition, the sample was reused for a study of T cells expressing NK-cell markers. That work adds: It remained uncertain whether the expanded NKG2C+ T cell clones were specific for HCMV antigens.

Sequenced: CD8+ T cells sorted from blood. This clonotype was sampled from a young woman in good health. This chain links TRBV6-5 with TRBJ1-5; D might be TRBD1 (6 bases). CDR3 protein: CASSYRQDSNQPQHF. Written as DNA, the CDR3 is TGTGCCAGCAGTTACAGACAGGATAGCAATCAGCCCCAGCATTTT.